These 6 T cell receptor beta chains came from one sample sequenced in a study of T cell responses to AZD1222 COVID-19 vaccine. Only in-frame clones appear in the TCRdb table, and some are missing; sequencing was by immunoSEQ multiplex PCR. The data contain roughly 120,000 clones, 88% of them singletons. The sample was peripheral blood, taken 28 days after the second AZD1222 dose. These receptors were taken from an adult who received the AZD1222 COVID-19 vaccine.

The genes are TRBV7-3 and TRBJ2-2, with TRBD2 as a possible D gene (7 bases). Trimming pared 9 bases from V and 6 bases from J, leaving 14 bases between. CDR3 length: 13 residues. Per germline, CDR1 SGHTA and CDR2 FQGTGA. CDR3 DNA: TGTGCCAGTAATCAGGGGAGGGCCGGGGAGCTGTTTTTT. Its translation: CASNQGRAGELFF.

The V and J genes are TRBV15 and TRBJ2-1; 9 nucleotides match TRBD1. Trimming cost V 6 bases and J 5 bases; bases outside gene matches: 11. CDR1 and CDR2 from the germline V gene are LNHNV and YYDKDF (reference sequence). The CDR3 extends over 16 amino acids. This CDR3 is CATRPGYRDRDNEQFF. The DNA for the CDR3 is TGTGCCACCAGACCTGGGTACCGGGACAGGGACAATGAGCAGTTCTTC.

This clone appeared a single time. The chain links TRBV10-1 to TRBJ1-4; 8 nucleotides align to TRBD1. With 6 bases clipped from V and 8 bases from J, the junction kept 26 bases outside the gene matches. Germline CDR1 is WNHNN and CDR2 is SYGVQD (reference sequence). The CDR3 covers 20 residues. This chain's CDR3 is CASRAQGAQACGSLGEKLFF. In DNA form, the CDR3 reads TGCGCCAGCAGAGCCCAGGGGGCGCAGGCCTGCGGCAGTTTAGGGGAAAAACTGTTTTTT.

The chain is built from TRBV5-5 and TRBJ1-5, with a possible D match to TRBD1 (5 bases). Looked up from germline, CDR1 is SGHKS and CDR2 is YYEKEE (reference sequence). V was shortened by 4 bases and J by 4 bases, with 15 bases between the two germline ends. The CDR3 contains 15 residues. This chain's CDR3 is CASSGTGTLNQPQHF. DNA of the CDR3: TGTGCCAGCAGCGGTACCGGGACTCTAAATCAGCCCCAGCATTTT.

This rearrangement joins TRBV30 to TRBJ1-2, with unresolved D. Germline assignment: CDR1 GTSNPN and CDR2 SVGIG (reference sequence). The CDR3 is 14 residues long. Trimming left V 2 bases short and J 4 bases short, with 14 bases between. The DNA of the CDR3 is TGTGCCTGGAGTAAGGACGAAAGGGCCTATGGCTACACCTTC. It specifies CAWSKDERAYGYTF.

The CDR3 loop is CASSGLFGGYNQPQHF. DNA for the CDR3: TGTGCCAGCAGTGGACTGTTCGGGGGATACAATCAGCCCCAGCATTTT. This sequence joins TRBV28 and TRBJ1-5; weak D call: TRBD1 (5 bases). This CDR3 has 16 amino acids. Germline V gene sequence: CDR1 MDHEN, CDR2 SYDVKM. V lost 5 bases, J lost 3 bases, and 17 bases lay in between.